Given below is one T cell receptor beta chain in context. Antigen specificity is unknown. This sample is drawn from a study of blood T cells in healthy people across ages. Through a sample-barcoded 5' primer and a J-beta primer mix, a second PCR was run for roughly 7 to 11 cycles. TCRdb reprocessed the 5' RACE reads with MiXCR, giving one entry per CDR3 protein. The sample shows around 2 million distinct CDR3 sequences, about 39% of them seen only once. Between the trimmed V and J ends, which lost 7 bases and 7 bases, there was a span of 16 bases. CDR1 and CDR2 (germline): MNHEY, SVGAGI. The CDR3 covers 14 residues. Study conclusions and caveats: The study found more naive CD4+ cells and higher diversity in long-lived than aged donors. Across samples, TCR beta diversity tracked strongly with naive T cell percentage.

The clonotype comes from a human donor in good health. This chain joins TRBV6-5 and TRBJ2-2; D not resolved. The sequenced sample consisted of blood. CDR3 loop: CASKVFSPGGELFF. CDR3 sequence (DNA): TGTGCCAGCAAAGTTTTCTCCCCGGGCGGGGAGCTGTTTTTT.